The following is a T cell receptor (beta chain) sequence with its context. This clone has more than one count but fewer than ten. Its antigen is unknown. Base qualities are missing; no much larger clone stands one base away. The data originate from a study of beta chain features in type 1 diabetes (dated by TCRdb to about 2018). Background for the entire study: Mean age, gender distribution, total cell number and subset yield did not differ between patients and healthy donors. A total of about 100,000,000 sorted cells were examined across all samples, and RNA yield correlated strongly with the number of cells per subset. The study compared TCRB repertoires of sorted circulating CD4+ T cell subsets between recently diagnosed type 1 diabetes patients and matched healthy donors. Regulatory and stem cell-like memory subsets were obtained from only 8 patients and roughly 8 healthy donors, while naive and central memory subsets were obtained from all 30 or so donors.

The CDR3 runs 13 amino acids, cysteine and phenylalanine included. This entry keeps only the CDR3 DNA: 39 bases, framed from base 1. As encoded in the germline V gene (reference sequence), CDR1 is LNHNV while CDR2 is YYDKDF. V drops 1 base and J drops 9 bases, leaving 10 bases in between. The entire amount of isolated RNA was reverse transcribed using the High Capacity cDNA Reverse Transcription Kit, so the sequenced TCRB transcripts were expressed ones. Deep immunoSEQ sequencing was performed on naive, central memory and regulatory T cell samples, with an average of roughly 3.5 million total reads per sample. Sorted cells were lysed in RLT buffer, and RNA was extracted using DNase-treated RNeasy Micro or Mini kits according to cell number. Each cell subset was processed separately to prevent cross-contamination, with patient and healthy donor samples processed together. Using the immunoSEQ multiplex PCR, TCRB sequences were amplified from cDNA into 87-bp fragments spanning the CDR3 region. The amplicons were sequenced using the Illumina HiSeq platform. Concerning the study's data processing: PCR bias was computationally corrected using synthetic template baselines, reads within Hamming distance 2 were collapsed, and singletons that could not be merged were discarded. By aligning reads against IMGT, V, D and J genes, CDR3 length, and insertions or deletions at six rearrangement sites were assigned. Within each subset, clonotype counts were normalized to sorted cell number, and only after that were true diversity and Gini coefficients computed with the tcR R package. Repertoire sharing was quantified using the overlap coefficient calculated on TCRB nucleotide sequences. What TCRdb holds here is the immuneACCESS table cut down to in-frame rearrangements. Part of the clones is not present; checked against another copy, under half of the missing clones reflect an unresolved V gene, and the others are unexplained. V, J and clone size are those of that table, while D and trimming were read from the DNA. The sample table lists some 150,000 clones, about a tenth of them with a count of one. Of the sample, approximately 0.68% is held by the ten largest clones.

Results and caveats for the whole study, not just this receptor: Naive, central memory and regulatory TCRB repertoires appeared to be more alike among patients than among healthy donors. Because cDNA was sequenced instead of genomic DNA, activated cells with high expression could be over-represented, although the groups did not differ in activation or CD3 levels. In all four CD4+ subsets, TCRB CDR3 length was moderately but significantly shorter in type 1 diabetes patients. PCR may preferentially amplify shorter templates, but because patient and control samples were amplified and corrected together, any resulting skew would affect both groups equally. Because the HLA sub-analyses included only small numbers of individuals, any influence of HLA type on TCRB rearrangement was left unresolved. Patients with type 1 diabetes made fewer insertions and deleted more nucleotides at VDJ recombination sites, implying thymic rearrangement abnormalities.

Each donor gave one peripheral blood draw, roughly 0.11 L on average, collected into heparinised tubes. Naive, central memory, regulatory and stem cell-like memory CD4+ T cells were sorted on a BD FACSAria II using a panel including CD45RO, CCR7, CD25, CD127, CD95 and CD27. All sorted populations exceeded 95% purity. PBMCs were separated immediately by Lymphoprep density gradient centrifugation and were stained directly, without being cultured. So that batch effects would be minimized, each experiment stained and sorted samples in pairs, pairing one healthy donor with one patient. The TCR was taken from a man between 18 and 29 years old in good health. The sample was central memory CD4+ T cells from blood. The chain joins TRBV15 to TRBJ2-1, with the D gene uncertain. The DNA is as follows: TGTGCCACCAGCAGAGTTTCAGTTGGTGAGCAGTTCTTC. This is translated as CATSRVSVGEQFF.